The 13 T cell receptor beta chains presented below share a single source sample, sequenced in a study of cytomegalovirus exposure and HLA in healthy donors. Use of 60 Vbeta and 13 Jbeta primers characterized the PCR. The protocol was immunoSEQ multiplex PCR, while the TCRdb copy is restricted to in-frame clones and leaves out a portion. This table holds 170,000 or so clones, 60% to 85% found once. The sequenced sample was PBMCs. The receptors were gathered from a man in his forties or fifties in good health and CMV-seronegative.

V and J are TRBV30 and TRBJ2-7; 10 positions match TRBD1. The CDR3 covers 14 residues. V trimming: 3 bases; J trimming: 2 bases; junction bases outside the gene matches: 4. The germline V gene has CDR1 GTSNPN and CDR2 SVGIG (reference sequence). CDR3 nucleotides: TGTGCCTGGAGAACCGGGACAGGGGCCTACGAGCAGTACTTC. The encoded protein is CAWRTGTGAYEQYF.

The chain combines TRBV30 with TRBJ1-2; D might be TRBD1 (6 bases). The V and J ends lost 0 bases and 8 bases respectively, with 13 bases between them. The V gene's germline CDR1 is GTSNPN and CDR2 SVGIG (reference sequence). The length of the CDR3 is 13 residues. The DNA of the CDR3 is TGTGCCTGGAGTGTGGGGGCAGGGCGCGGCTACACCTTC. It translates to CAWSVGAGRGYTF.

J is TRBJ1-5 and V is TRBV6-5; a possible D gene is TRBD1 (5 bases). The V gene lost 6 bases and the J gene lost 7 bases, with 13 bases spanning the gap. Germline values: CDR1 MNHEY, CDR2 SVGAGI. The CDR3 covers 13 residues. The CDR3 reads CASSLLKGQPQHF. The CDR3 nucleotides are TGTGCCAGCAGCCTACTAAAGGGGCAGCCCCAGCATTTT.

The chain is built from TRBV19 and TRBJ2-5; D is undetermined. CDR1 LNHDA and CDR2 SQIVND come from the germline V gene (reference sequence). The V end was cut by 6 bases, the J end by 5 bases, with 7 bases between. The CDR3 runs to 11 residues. The CDR3 spells CASRSMETQYF. Here the CDR3 DNA reads TGTGCCAGTAGGTCCATGGAGACCCAGTACTTC.

J is TRBJ2-3 and V is TRBV7-9, with TRBD1 as a possible D gene (5 bases). Looked up from germline, CDR1 is SEHNR and CDR2 is FQNEAQ (reference sequence). The CDR3 contains 14 residues. The V end lost 7 bases, the J end lost 2 bases, and 13 bases lay between the germline ends. CDR3 loop: CASTPDTNTDTQYF. The DNA for the CDR3 is TGTGCCAGCACCCCGGACACTAACACAGATACGCAGTATTTT.

V gene TRBV5-6 combines with J gene TRBJ2-5; no clear D. Trimming removed 0 bases from V and 11 bases from J, with 8 bases in between. The CDR3 covers 11 residues. Germline assignment: CDR1 SGHDT and CDR2 YYEEEE. CDR3 sequence reads: CASSLGFEQYF. CDR3 coding DNA: TGTGCCAGCAGCTTGGGTTTTGAGCAGTACTTC.

The chain carries TRBV30 and TRBJ2-2; 7 bases line up with TRBD2. Unmatched junction bases numbered 18, after V lost 7 bases and J lost 4 bases. Germline CDR1 is GTSNPN and CDR2 is SVGIG (reference sequence). The CDR3 extends over 17 amino acids. CDR3 protein: CALHTQSGIWGTGELFF. DNA of the CDR3: TGTGCCTTACATACACAAAGCGGGATATGGGGCACCGGGGAGCTGTTTTTT.

This clone was observed a single time. The chain is built from TRBV25-1 and TRBJ2-1; 7 nucleotides match TRBD2. With 3 bases clipped from V and 0 bases from J, the junction kept 2 bases outside the gene matches. CDR1 MGHDK and CDR2 SYGVNS come from the germline V gene. The CDR3 consists of 15 residues. The DNA for the CDR3 is TGTGCCAGCAGTGAGGGGGGGTACTCCTACAATGAGCAGTTCTTC. This gives the protein CASSEGGYSYNEQFF.

This chain joins TRBV27 and TRBJ1-2; D is uncertain. CDR1 MNHEY and CDR2 SMNVEV come from the germline V gene (reference sequence). The length of the CDR3 is 13 residues. With 2 bases removed from V and 5 bases from J, the gap between germline ends came to 9 bases. The CDR3 region has the DNA TGTGCCAGCAGTTTACACCCGAGGTATGGCTACACCTTC. It yields the protein CASSLHPRYGYTF.

This chain connects TRBV9 to TRBJ2-1; 16 bases are shared with TRBD2. Germline CDR1 and CDR2: SGDLS and YYNGEE. V trimming: 4 bases; J trimming: 8 bases; junction bases outside the gene matches: 9. This CDR3 has 17 residues. The DNA for the CDR3 is TGTGCCAGCAGCCCCCTACCCGGGACTAGCGGGAGGGATGAGCAGTTCTTC. This sequence encodes CASSPLPGTSGRDEQFF.

The genes are TRBV6-6 and TRBJ1-2; a weak D match, TRBD1 (6 bases). Germline V gives CDR1 MNHNY, CDR2 SVGAGI (reference sequence). V lost 2 bases and J 3 bases, leaving 16 bases between the germline ends. This CDR3 comprises 16 residues. CDR3 region: CASSYEAYRAHYGYTF. Written as DNA, the CDR3 is TGTGCCAGCAGTTACGAAGCGTACAGGGCCCACTATGGCTACACCTTC.

V gene TRBV10-3 combines with J gene TRBJ1-1; D ambiguous. The CDR3 length is 13 residues. CDR1 is ENHRY and CDR2 is SYGVKD in the germline V gene. Trimming left V 3 bases short and J 5 bases short, with 10 bases between. The CDR3 loop reads CAISDKLPTEAFF. The CDR3 bases are TGTGCCATCAGTGACAAACTCCCAACTGAAGCTTTCTTT.

This clone has more than one count but fewer than ten. J is TRBJ2-1 and V is TRBV19; 7 nucleotides line up with TRBD2. After removal of 5 bases from V and 0 bases from J, the junction contained 4 bases not matched to a gene. Germline loops: CDR1 LNHDA, CDR2 SQIVND (reference sequence). CDR3 length equals 15 residues. CDR3 in amino acids: CASSPGLDSYNEQFF. CDR3 bases: TGTGCCAGTAGTCCCGGACTAGACTCCTACAATGAGCAGTTCTTC.